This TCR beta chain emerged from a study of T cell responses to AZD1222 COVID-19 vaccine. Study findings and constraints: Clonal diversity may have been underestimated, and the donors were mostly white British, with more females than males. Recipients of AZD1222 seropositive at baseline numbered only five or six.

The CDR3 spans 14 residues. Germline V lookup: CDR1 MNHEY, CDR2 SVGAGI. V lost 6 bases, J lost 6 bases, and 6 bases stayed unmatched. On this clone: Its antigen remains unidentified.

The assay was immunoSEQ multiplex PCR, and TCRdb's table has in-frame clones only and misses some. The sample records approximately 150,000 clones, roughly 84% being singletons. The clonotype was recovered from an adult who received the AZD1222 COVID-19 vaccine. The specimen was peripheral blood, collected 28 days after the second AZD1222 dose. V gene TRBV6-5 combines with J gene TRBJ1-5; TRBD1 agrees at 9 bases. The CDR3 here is CASSRQGGFQPQHF. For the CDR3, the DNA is TGTGCCAGCAGCCGACAGGGGGGGTTTCAGCCCCAGCATTTT.